This passage covers 5 T cell receptor beta chains from one sample sequenced in a study of T cell responses to AZD1222 COVID-19 vaccine. The protocol was immunoSEQ multiplex PCR, while the TCRdb copy is restricted to in-frame clones and leaves out a portion. The sample has about 100,000 clones; around nine tenths are singletons. Sequencing used peripheral blood, obtained on day 0 of AZD1222 vaccination. The receptor source for this set is an adult in good health.

The chain links TRBV30 to TRBJ1-2; possibly TRBD1 for D (5 bases). V was cut by 7 bases and J by 4 bases, with 25 bases left in between. This CDR3 contains 16 residues. CDR1 GTSNPN and CDR2 SVGIG come from the germline V gene (reference sequence). Here the CDR3 reads CASQVARGQGLYGYTF. CDR3 coding DNA: TGTGCCTCCCAGGTGGCGCGCGGGCAGGGCCTCTATGGCTACACCTTC.

Only one count was recorded for this clone. This chain joins TRBV5-4 and TRBJ1-5; no clear D gene. This CDR3 has 16 amino acids. Germline assignment: CDR1 SGHNT and CDR2 YYREEE (reference sequence). The V gene lost 5 bases and the J gene lost 0 bases, with 15 bases spanning the gap. The DNA of the CDR3 is TGTGCCAGCAGATCCCCCGGGAGACATAGCAATCAGCCCCAGCATTTT. Protein product: CASRSPGRHSNQPQHF.

V is TRBV19 and J is TRBJ1-1; TRBD1 matches at 7 bases. Germline V gives CDR1 LNHDA, CDR2 SQIVND (reference sequence). V trimming: 6 bases; J trimming: 3 bases; junction bases outside the gene matches: 10. The CDR3 length is 15 residues. Written as DNA, the CDR3 is TGTGCCAGTAGCCCAGAAGACCAGGGGGACACTGAAGCTTTCTTT. Its translation is CASSPEDQGDTEAFF.

The CDR3 nucleotides are TGCGCCAGCAGTGAGTTCGTCACGGCTAACTATGGCTACACCTTC. This codes for CASSEFVTANYGYTF. V usage is TRBV10-2 and J usage is TRBJ1-2, with no clear D. CDR1 is WSHSY, CDR2 SAAADI, per germline. CDR3 length: 15 residues. Trimming stripped 1 base from V and 0 bases from J, with 9 bases between.

CDR3 loop: CASSFDRGPYGYTF. In DNA form, the CDR3 reads TGTGCCAGCAGCTTTGACAGGGGGCCCTATGGCTACACCTTC. The V gene is TRBV7-8, the J gene TRBJ1-2; 10 bases are a match to TRBD1. This CDR3 has 14 residues. With 3 bases clipped from V and 4 bases from J, the junction kept 2 bases outside the gene matches. Per the germline V gene, CDR1 is SGHVS and CDR2 is FQNEAQ.